This T cell receptor (beta chain) was documented in a study of blood T cell repertoires in COVID-19. Study processing details: The assay estimated nucleated cells by amplifying reference gene primers. Sequenced by immunoSEQ multiplex PCR; TCRdb stores in-frame clones only, minus some. The V and J calls and clone size come from that table; D and trimming were worked out from the DNA. This sample has some 230,000 clones, with 85% to 90% found just once. Seattle enrolled patients during active infection and tracked them longitudinally. The V gene's germline CDR1 is MNHEY and CDR2 SVGAGI. V was pared by 2 bases and J by 4 bases, with 5 bases of the junction left unmatched. CDR3 length: 15 residues.

The material sequenced was peripheral blood. This rearrangement joins TRBV6-5 to TRBJ1-3; TRBD1 agrees at 7 bases. This clonotype was obtained from a woman between 50 and 59 years old with COVID-19, enrolled during active disease. The DNA of the CDR3 is TGTGCCAGCAGTTACAGGGGGCTCTACGGAAACACCATATATTTT. The encoded protein is CASSYRGLYGNTIYF.